This T cell receptor (beta chain) stems from a study of neurological immune-mediated disorders. General observations from the study: None of the features examined (clinical or MRI) was associated with the multiple sclerosis repertoire cluster.

With 10-nucleotide random UMIs, 5'RACE was used to make the cDNA. One entry per CDR3 protein results from TCRdb running MiXCR on the 5' RACE reads. Altogether tens of thousands of distinct CDR3 sequences are present, roughly 2.5% being singletons, with the ten largest covering about 3%. In this sample, this clonotype turned up many times. Its matching antigen is unknown. Unsorted libraries used 2 million PBMCs kept at -80 degrees C. Sequencing input: PBMCs. The source is a man aged 50-59 years with multiple sclerosis.

CDR3 amino acids: CASSYLGRDSGGYTF. The CDR3 coding sequence is TGTGCCAGCAGTTACCTCGGAAGGGATTCCGGTGGCTACACCTTC. V and J are TRBV6-5 and TRBJ1-2; D is undetermined. The germline V and J ends were trimmed by 2 bases and 7 bases, with 17 bases remaining between them. CDR3 size: 15 residues. CDR1 MNHEY and CDR2 SVGAGI come from the germline V gene.